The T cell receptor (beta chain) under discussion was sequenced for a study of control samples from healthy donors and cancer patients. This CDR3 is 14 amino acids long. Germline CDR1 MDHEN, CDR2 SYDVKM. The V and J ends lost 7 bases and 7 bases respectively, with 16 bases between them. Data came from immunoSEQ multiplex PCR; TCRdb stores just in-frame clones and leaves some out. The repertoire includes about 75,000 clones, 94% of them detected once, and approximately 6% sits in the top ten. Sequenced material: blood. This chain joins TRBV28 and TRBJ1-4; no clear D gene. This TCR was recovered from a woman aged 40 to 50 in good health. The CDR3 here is CASTKASWGEKLFF. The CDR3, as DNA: TGTGCCAGCACCAAAGCCTCCTGGGGTGAAAAACTGTTTTTT.